This is a list of T cell receptor beta chains from one sample in a study of blood T cell repertoires in COVID-19. Sequencing was performed with immunoSEQ multiplex PCR; in TCRdb, only in-frame clones are kept and a portion is missing. The repertoire holds about 60,000 clones, with 79% as singletons. The sequenced material came from peripheral blood. The receptors derive from a woman aged 70 to 79 with acute or convalescent COVID-19. Both conserved end residues are part of each CDR3. The D gene is left open where the match is weak. Part of the rows lack a size; the others show once, few, many or a class for expanded clones.

size: once
J: TRBJ2-7
V: TRBV6-5
D: TRBD1
CDR3: CASKKRTGDYEQYF
DNA: TGTGCCAGCAAGAAAAGGACAGGGGACTACGAGCAGTACTTC

size: -
J: TRBJ2-2
V: TRBV6-5
D: TRBD1
CDR3: CASTGKGAFTGELFF
DNA: TGTGCCAGCACGGGGAAGGGGGCGTTCACCGGGGAGCTGTTTTTT

size: -
J: TRBJ2-6
V: TRBV5-1
D: -
CDR3: CASSLTGGANVLTF
DNA: TGCGCCAGCAGCTTAACGGGTGGGGCCAACGTCCTGACTTTC

size: -
J: TRBJ2-5
V: TRBV9
D: TRBD2
CDR3: CASSADLAGGQETQYF
DNA: TGTGCCAGCAGCGCAGATCTAGCGGGGGGGCAAGAGACCCAGTACTTC

size: few
J: TRBJ1-2
V: TRBV5-1
D: TRBD1
CDR3: CASSLSGGDYGYTF
DNA: TGCGCCAGCAGCTTATCAGGGGGCGACTATGGCTACACCTTC

size: -
J: TRBJ1-6
V: TRBV3-1/TRBV3-2
D: -
CDR3: CASSRGQITNSPLHF
DNA: TGTGCCAGCAGCCGAGGACAGATTACAAATTCACCCCTCCACTTT

size: few
J: TRBJ2-4
V: TRBV7-9
D: -
CDR3: CASSLLQGLQYF
DNA: TGTGCCAGCAGCTTGCTACAGGGTTTGCAGTACTTC

size: -
J: TRBJ1-1
V: TRBV5-4
D: TRBD1
CDR3: CASSSYRDRGRGNTEAFF
DNA: TGTGCCAGCAGTTCGTACCGGGACAGGGGGCGCGGGAACACTGAAGCTTTCTTT

size: -
J: TRBJ1-5
V: TRBV6-5
D: TRBD1
CDR3: CASSPDRNQPQHF
DNA: TGTGCCAGCAGTCCGGACAGGAATCAGCCCCAGCATTTT

size: -
J: TRBJ2-1
V: TRBV7-9
D: -
CDR3: CASSGGRSSYNEQFF
DNA: TGTGCCAGCAGCGGGGGCCGGAGCTCCTACAATGAGCAGTTCTTC

size: few
J: TRBJ2-7
V: TRBV3-1/TRBV3-2
D: TRBD1
CDR3: CASSDRGAGEQYF
DNA: TGTGCCAGCAGCGACAGGGGGGCGGGAGAGCAGTACTTC

size: -
J: TRBJ2-4
V: TRBV6-2/TRBV6-3
D: -
CDR3: CASSYSGRADRGQYF
DNA: TGTGCCAGCAGTTACTCGGGAAGGGCCGACCGGGGTCAGTACTTC

size: -
J: TRBJ1-2
V: TRBV6-1
D: -
CDR3: CASSEVYGGLLGDGYTF
DNA: TGTGCCAGCAGTGAAGTGTACGGGGGGCTCTTAGGAGATGGCTACACCTTC

size: few
J: TRBJ1-2
V: TRBV5-5
D: TRBD1
CDR3: CASSTIQGNRGVGGYTF
DNA: TGTGCCAGCAGCACGATACAGGGGAACAGGGGCGTTGGTGGCTACACCTTC

size: -
J: TRBJ2-1
V: TRBV7-3
D: -
CDR3: CASSAGLASYNEQFF
DNA: TGTGCCAGCAGCGCCGGACTGGCCTCCTACAATGAGCAGTTCTTC

size: once
J: TRBJ2-3
V: TRBV12-3/TRBV12-4
D: TRBD2
CDR3: CASRGTIGDTQYF
DNA: TGTGCCAGCAGAGGGACTATCGGGGATACGCAGTATTTT

size: -
J: TRBJ2-3
V: TRBV5-1
D: TRBD1
CDR3: CASSSDSTGARVADTQYF
DNA: TGCGCCAGCAGCTCAGACTCCACAGGGGCTCGGGTGGCAGATACGCAGTATTTT

size: -
J: TRBJ1-2
V: TRBV18
D: TRBD1
CDR3: CASSPSRGHSGYTF
DNA: TGTGCCAGCTCACCCAGCAGGGGGCATTCTGGCTACACCTTC

size: -
J: TRBJ2-1
V: TRBV7-8
D: -
CDR3: CASATGTLPSEQFF
DNA: TGTGCCAGCGCCACCGGGACTCTTCCTTCGGAGCAGTTCTTC

size: -
J: TRBJ2-3
V: TRBV7-6
D: TRBD2
CDR3: CASSQGLAPDTQYF
DNA: TGTGCCAGCAGCCAAGGACTAGCGCCAGATACGCAGTATTTT

size: few
J: TRBJ1-4
V: TRBV5-1
D: -
CDR3: CASSQYGGRPNEKLFF
DNA: TGCGCCAGCAGCCAATACGGGGGAAGGCCTAATGAAAAACTGTTTTTT

size: -
J: TRBJ1-5
V: TRBV4-3
D: -
CDR3: CASSQDFGNQPQHF
DNA: TGCGCCAGCAGCCAAGACTTCGGGAATCAGCCCCAGCATTTT

size: -
J: TRBJ1-1
V: TRBV5-1
D: -
CDR3: CASSSGIRVAFF
DNA: TGCGCCAGCAGCTCGGGAATTCGTGTAGCTTTCTTT

size: -
J: TRBJ2-2
V: TRBV5-4
D: -
CDR3: CASSLVGAPTGELFF
DNA: TGTGCCAGCAGCTTGGTGGGCGCTCCCACCGGGGAGCTGTTTTTT

size: -
J: TRBJ1-2
V: TRBV12-3/TRBV12-4
D: TRBD1
CDR3: CASNIGTGSGYTF
DNA: TGTGCCAGCAACATAGGGACAGGGAGTGGCTACACCTTC

size: -
J: TRBJ1-6
V: TRBV7-8
D: TRBD1
CDR3: CASSSFLRGYSPLHF
DNA: TGTGCCAGCAGCTCGTTTCTCAGGGGGTATTCACCCCTCCACTTT

size: -
J: TRBJ1-6
V: TRBV2
D: -
CDR3: CASSEWGTGNSPLHF
DNA: TGTGCCAGCAGTGAATGGGGAACGGGAAATTCACCCCTCCACTTT

size: -
J: TRBJ2-3
V: TRBV25-1
D: TRBD2
CDR3: CASSKHLAGASSTDTQYF
DNA: TGTGCCAGCAGCAAACACCTAGCGGGGGCAAGTAGCACAGATACGCAGTATTTT

size: -
J: TRBJ2-7
V: TRBV19
D: TRBD1
CDR3: CASSMTGGGYEQYF
DNA: TGTGCCAGTAGTATGACAGGGGGCGGCTACGAGCAGTACTTC

size: -
J: TRBJ1-5
V: TRBV21-1
D: -
CDR3: CAILQTGALVQPQHF
DNA: TGTGCCATCCTTCAGACAGGGGCTTTAGTTCAGCCCCAGCATTTT

size: -
J: TRBJ2-3
V: TRBV11-2
D: -
CDR3: CASSLVPRGDTQYF
DNA: TGTGCCAGCAGCTTAGTACCTCGGGGAGATACGCAGTATTTT

size: -
J: TRBJ1-5
V: TRBV3-1/TRBV3-2
D: -
CDR3: CASSHGVQGQKPQHF
DNA: TGTGCCAGCAGCCATGGGGTGCAGGGTCAGAAGCCCCAGCATTTT

size: -
J: TRBJ1-2
V: TRBV30
D: -
CDR3: CAWSVRGGTYGYTF
DNA: TGTGCCTGGAGTGTAAGGGGGGGTACCTATGGCTACACCTTC

size: -
J: TRBJ2-3
V: TRBV15
D: -
CDR3: CATSRGLEPDTQYF
DNA: TGTGCCACCAGCAGAGGACTCGAGCCAGATACGCAGTATTTT

size: -
J: TRBJ2-7
V: TRBV30
D: -
CDR3: CAWRRSGYEQYF
DNA: TGTGCCTGGAGGAGGTCTGGCTACGAGCAGTACTTC

size: -
J: TRBJ2-5
V: TRBV20-1
D: TRBD2
CDR3: CSASASGGAGTQYF
DNA: TGCAGTGCTAGTGCTAGCGGGGGGGCTGGGACCCAGTACTTC

size: once
J: TRBJ1-2
V: TRBV6-6
D: TRBD1
CDR3: CASSSRDSSNYGYTF
DNA: TGTGCCAGCAGTTCTCGGGACAGTTCTAACTATGGCTACACCTTC

size: -
J: TRBJ1-1
V: TRBV19
D: TRBD1
CDR3: CASSTRDRGTEAFF
DNA: TGTGCCAGTAGTACACGGGACAGGGGCACTGAAGCTTTCTTT

size: -
J: TRBJ2-2
V: TRBV9
D: TRBD2
CDR3: CASSVRGLSGGAGELFF
DNA: TGTGCCAGCAGCGTGAGAGGCCTATCCGGGGGGGCCGGGGAGCTGTTTTTT

size: -
J: TRBJ1-2
V: TRBV6-5
D: TRBD1
CDR3: CARPPRDRGGYGYTF
DNA: TGTGCCAGACCCCCCCGGGACAGGGGCGGCTATGGCTACACCTTC

size: -
J: TRBJ1-2
V: TRBV12-3/TRBV12-4
D: TRBD1
CDR3: CASSVQGVRGYTF
DNA: TGTGCCAGCAGCGTACAGGGGGTTCGTGGCTACACCTTC

size: -
J: TRBJ2-3
V: TRBV11-3
D: -
CDR3: CASGALASTDTQYF
DNA: TGTGCCAGCGGGGCACTAGCAAGCACAGATACGCAGTATTTT

size: -
J: TRBJ1-3
V: TRBV3-1/TRBV3-2
D: -
CDR3: CASSQGSNTIYF
DNA: TGTGCCAGCAGCCAAGGTAGCAACACCATATATTTT

size: -
J: TRBJ2-2
V: TRBV19
D: TRBD2
CDR3: CASSPLAAEELFF
DNA: TGTGCCAGTAGCCCCCTAGCGGCGGAGGAGCTGTTTTTT

size: few
J: TRBJ1-5
V: TRBV11-2
D: TRBD1
CDR3: CASSSGAGTGADQPQHF
DNA: TGTGCCAGCAGCTCCGGGGCCGGGACAGGGGCGGACCAGCCCCAGCATTTT

size: -
J: TRBJ2-1
V: TRBV19
D: TRBD2
CDR3: CASSTSSVAGADNEQFF
DNA: TGTGCCAGTAGTACCTCATCCGTAGCGGGGGCCGACAATGAGCAGTTCTTC

size: -
J: TRBJ2-3
V: TRBV2
D: TRBD1
CDR3: CASSGTGGKDTQYF
DNA: TGTGCCAGCAGTGGGACAGGGGGGAAAGATACGCAGTATTTT

size: -
J: TRBJ1-1
V: TRBV3-1/TRBV3-2
D: TRBD1
CDR3: CASSLLQGEAFF
DNA: TGTGCCAGCAGCCTCCTCCAGGGGGAGGCTTTCTTT

size: -
J: TRBJ1-6
V: TRBV10-3
D: TRBD1
CDR3: CASDSGQDNSPLHF
DNA: TGTGCCAGTGATTCGGGACAGGATAATTCACCCCTCCACTTT

size: -
J: TRBJ2-5
V: TRBV28
D: -
CDR3: CASRSTVKYQETQYF
DNA: TGTGCCTCCCGATCGACAGTGAAGTACCAAGAGACCCAGTACTTC

size: -
J: TRBJ1-4
V: TRBV19
D: -
CDR3: CASQQGTVNEKLFF
DNA: TGTGCCAGTCAACAGGGAACGGTTAATGAAAAACTGTTTTTT

size: -
J: TRBJ2-5
V: TRBV3-1/TRBV3-2
D: -
CDR3: CASSQPGQTQYF
DNA: TGTGCCAGCAGCCAGCCAGGTCAGACCCAGTACTTC

size: -
J: TRBJ1-6
V: TRBV11-3
D: TRBD1
CDR3: CASSLGQGGSPLHF
DNA: TGTGCCAGCAGCTTGGGACAGGGGGGCTCACCCCTCCACTTT